The 24 T cell receptor beta chains below were found in one sample sequenced in a study of beta chain features in type 1 diabetes. cDNA synthesis used the whole RNA isolate, giving expressed TCRB sequences. The method was immunoSEQ multiplex PCR; TCRdb's version includes in-frame clones alone and lacks a portion of them. The repertoire includes 250,000 or so clones, around 26% of them detected once, and 3.5% to 4% sits in the top ten. The sequenced sample consisted of central memory CD4+ T cells from blood. These TCRs come from a man under 40 in good health.

The chain is built from TRBV7-2 and TRBJ2-7, with TRBD2 matching over 8 bases. V was pared by 3 bases and J by 3 bases, with 4 bases of the junction left unmatched. The germline gives CDR1 SGHTA, CDR2 FQGNSA. This CDR3 spans 14 amino acids. DNA of the CDR3: TGTGCCAGCAGCTTGACTAGCGTAGTCTACGAGCAGTACTTC. This translates into CASSLTSVVYEQYF.

This clone was counted between two and nine times. The sample holds other DNA sequences that translate to the same CDR3. V is TRBV29-1 and J is TRBJ1-2; D is possibly TRBD1 (6 bases). Between the trimmed V and J ends, which lost 6 bases and 4 bases, there was a span of 12 bases. This CDR3 comprises 12 residues. Germline V gene lookup returns CDR1 SQVTM and CDR2 ANQGSEA. The CDR3, as DNA: TGCAGCGTCGGACAGCCTTCCTATGGCTACACCTTC. This sequence encodes CSVGQPSYGYTF.

This chain uses TRBV7-9 with TRBJ2-1, with 8 bases aligning to TRBD2. Losses at the gene ends were 6 bases for V and 15 bases for J; bases not matched to a gene: 10. This CDR3 comprises 12 residues. Germline V gives CDR1 SEHNR, CDR2 FQNEAQ (reference sequence). CDR3 loop: CASRTGTSGAFF. The DNA of the CDR3 is TGTGCCAGCAGGACCGGGACTAGTGGCGCGTTCTTC.

The rearrangement uses TRBV4-1 and TRBJ2-1; 7 bases are shared with TRBD1. Germline V gives CDR1 MGHRA, CDR2 YSYEKL. The CDR3 loop spans 17 amino acids. The V gene end was trimmed by 4 bases and the J gene end by 0 bases; junction bases not matched to a gene: 9. The CDR3 DNA is TGCGCCAGCAGCCTTAACCTACAGGGGAGCTCCTACAATGAGCAGTTCTTC. It specifies CASSLNLQGSSYNEQFF.

This clone has only a few counts. The rearrangement joins TRBV7-2 to TRBJ2-1; D is ambiguous. The CDR3 has 11 amino acids. Between the trimmed V and J ends, which lost 8 bases and 8 bases, there was a span of 10 bases. Germline-derived CDR1 and CDR2 are SGHTA and FQGNSA. The CDR3, as DNA: TGTGCCAGCGCCCAAGGACATGAGCAGTTCTTC. Encoded protein: CASAQGHEQFF. The variable domain in full, with the rest retrieved from reference TRBV7-2 and TRBJ2-1, is GAGVSQSPSNKVTEKGKDVELRCDPISGHTALYWYRQSLGQGLEFLIYFQGNSAPDKSGLPSDRFSAERTGGSVSTLTIQRTQQEDSAVYLCASAQGHEQFFGPGTRLTVL.

Here the CDR3 reads CASSIRGTGIFSGANVLTF. CDR3 coding DNA: TGTGCCAGTAGTATAAGGGGGACAGGGATATTTTCTGGGGCCAACGTCCTGACTTTC. The rearrangement uses TRBV19 and TRBJ2-6; the match to TRBD1 covers 9 bases. J lost 1 base, V lost 2 bases, and 9 bases had no gene match. The CDR3 runs 19 residues. Germline loops: CDR1 LNHDA, CDR2 SQIVND (reference sequence).

This chain connects TRBV7-2 to TRBJ1-2, with unresolved D. Germline-derived CDR1 and CDR2 are SGHTA and FQGNSA. This CDR3 is 12 amino acids long. The V end lost 6 bases, the J end lost 2 bases, and 7 bases lay between the germline ends. CDR3 sequence: CASSHGNYGYTF. The DNA of the CDR3 is TGTGCCAGCAGTCACGGGAACTATGGCTACACCTTC.

The CDR3 region has the DNA TGCGCCAGCAGTCAATCCAATGGGACCAAGGTCAGGGACGAGCAGTACTTC. Translating gives CASSQSNGTKVRDEQYF. The chain combines TRBV23-1 with TRBJ2-7; perhaps D is TRBD1 or TRBD2 (5 bases each). TRBV23-1 is reported as an ORF; its role is uncertain. Trimming left V 0 bases short and J 5 bases short, with 20 bases between. The CDR3 totals 17 residues.

V is TRBV5-1 and J is TRBJ2-7, with D possibly matching TRBD2 (6 bases). The CDR3 loop spans 15 amino acids. Trimming shortened V by 2 bases and J by 6 bases, and 18 bases separated the two germline ends. Germline assignment: CDR1 SGHRS and CDR2 YFSETQ. CDR3 nucleotide sequence: TGCGCCAGCAGCTTAGTCGGGTCGGCGGGAAGCGAGCAGTACTTC. This codes for CASSLVGSAGSEQYF.

This chain connects TRBV7-2 to TRBJ2-4; 13 positions match TRBD2. Trimming took 5 bases from V and 8 from J; bases not matched to a gene: 18. This CDR3 has 19 residues. Germline V gives CDR1 SGHTA, CDR2 FQGNSA. CDR3 region: CASSLQGLAGARGADIQYF. The CDR3 DNA is TGTGCCAGCAGCCTACAAGGACTAGCGGGGGCCCGGGGGGCGGACATTCAGTACTTC.

V gene TRBV2 combines with J gene TRBJ2-7; D gene unclear. Looked up from germline, CDR1 is SNHLY and CDR2 is FYNNEI. CDR3 length: 11 residues. The V end was cut by 7 bases, the J end by 6 bases, with 10 bases between. The CDR3 DNA follows: TGTGCCAGCATGGGTCGGCGCGAGCAGTACTTC. Its protein product is CASMGRREQYF.

The V gene is TRBV5-1, the J gene TRBJ2-7, with D possibly matching TRBD2 (5 bases). This CDR3 has 14 amino acids. V lost 0 bases to trimming and J lost 8 bases, with 15 bases between them. Looked up from germline, CDR1 is SGHRS and CDR2 is YFSETQ. CDR3: CASSLGEGPRQQYF. The DNA of the CDR3 is TGCGCCAGCAGCTTGGGTGAGGGCCCCCGGCAGCAGTACTTC. Full variable domain (rest looked up from reference TRBV5-1 and TRBJ2-7): KAGVTQTPRYLIKTRGQQVTLSCSPISGHRSVSWYQQTPGQGLQFLFEYFSETQRNKGNFPGRFSGRQFSNSRSEMNVSTLELGDSALYLCASSLGEGPRQQYFGPGTRLTVT.

The chain carries TRBV5-1 and TRBJ1-4, with a possible D match to TRBD1 (6 bases). V was shortened by 1 base and J by 5 bases, with 9 bases between the two germline ends. This CDR3 spans 14 amino acids. Germline-derived CDR1 and CDR2 are SGHRS and YFSETQ. The CDR3 DNA is TGCGCCAGCAGCTTGAACCAGGGGAATGAAAAACTGTTTTTT. Its protein is CASSLNQGNEKLFF.

This clone occurred once. V usage is TRBV2 and J usage is TRBJ2-4; maybe TRBD1 (6 bases). In germline, CDR1 is SNHLY, CDR2 FYNNEI. The CDR3 is 14 residues long. The ends were cut back, 7 bases at V and 1 base at J, with 11 bases in the middle. CDR3 DNA: TGTGCCAGCAAACAGGGTATGGCCAAAAACATTCAGTACTTC. Translation: CASKQGMAKNIQYF.

The chain links TRBV30 to TRBJ1-3; D not resolved. Germline V gene data show CDR1 as GTSNPN and CDR2 as SVGIG (reference sequence). The CDR3 contains 14 residues. The V gene lost 8 bases and the J gene lost 0 bases, with 14 bases spanning the gap. The CDR3 spells CAGRPGFSGNTIYF. In DNA, the CDR3 is TGTGCCGGGCGGCCGGGATTCTCTGGAAACACCATATATTTT.

On this clone itself: A much larger clone is a single base away; this may be a read error. The J gene is TRBJ2-1, the V gene TRBV30; D possibly corresponds to TRBD2 (6 bases). This CDR3 is 14 amino acids long. Germline CDR1 and CDR2: GTSNPN and SVGIG (reference sequence). This CDR3 reads CAGSVWGVHNEQFF. The CDR3 DNA follows: TGTGCCGGGAGTGTTTGGGGGGTACACAATGAGCAGTTCTTC.

The sample holds a few counts of this clone. This chain links TRBV9 with TRBJ2-1, with 12 bases identical to TRBD2. This CDR3 is 16 amino acids long. V lost 4 bases to trimming and J lost 7 bases; unmatched junction nucleotides: 9. Germline V CDR1 and CDR2: SGDLS, YYNGEE. The CDR3 DNA follows: TGTGCCAGCAGCCCCCCGACTAGCGGGAGAGGGAATGAGCAGTTCTTC. Its translation: CASSPPTSGRGNEQFF.

This clone appeared a few times. The chain uses TRBV7-9 and TRBJ1-6; TRBD1 is a possible D gene (6 bases). There are 14 residues in the CDR3. Germline CDR1 and CDR2: SEHNR and FQNEAQ (reference sequence). Trimming pared 5 bases from V and 8 bases from J, leaving 13 bases between. The CDR3 coding sequence is TGTGCCAGCAGCCCGGACAGAAGTTATTCACCCCTCCACTTT. Translation gives CASSPDRSYSPLHF.

This clone has just a few counts. The rearrangement uses TRBV10-3 and TRBJ2-1, with D perhaps TRBD1 (7 bases). Germline V gene data show CDR1 as ENHRY and CDR2 as SYGVKD. The length of the CDR3 is 13 residues. Trimming pared 8 bases from V and 3 bases from J, leaving 11 bases between. CDR3 nucleotides: TGTGCCATCGGGCGGGACAGCTACAATGAGCAGTTCTTC. As protein: CAIGRDSYNEQFF.

This clone came up a few times. This sequence joins TRBV5-6 and TRBJ2-2, with D unresolved. Trimming removed 4 bases at V and 6 bases at J, with 22 bases between. Germline CDR1 and CDR2: SGHDT and YYEEEE. The CDR3 covers 17 residues. The CDR3 nucleotides are TGTGCCAGCAGCACCCGAGTGACACGAGCAACGGCCGGGGAGCTGTTTTTT. This codes for CASSTRVTRATAGELFF.

This clone has at least ten counts. At the DNA level, this CDR3 is encoded by other sequences in the same sample as well. The rearrangement joins TRBV18 to TRBJ2-1, with 9 bases lining up with TRBD2. CDR3 length: 17 residues. Germline V CDR1 and CDR2: KGHSH, LQKENI. V shed 1 base and J 0 bases; nucleotides not matched to a gene: 4. The CDR3 DNA is TGTGCCAGCTCACCACTGACTAGCGGAAGCTCCTACAATGAGCAGTTCTTC. Translating gives CASSPLTSGSSYNEQFF.

This clone was recorded a few times. The chain is built from TRBV5-4 and TRBJ2-5; 10 bases are a match to TRBD2. The V segment lost 3 bases and the J segment 4 bases; nucleotides outside the gene matches: 3. This CDR3 contains 14 residues. The V gene's germline CDR1 is SGHNT and CDR2 YYREEE (reference sequence). In nucleotides, the CDR3 is TGTGCCAGCAGCTGGGGACTAGCGCGAGAGACCCAGTACTTC. Its protein product is CASSWGLARETQYF.

This clone was seen a handful of times. This chain joins TRBV5-6 and TRBJ2-7, with D possibly matching TRBD2 (5 bases). Trimming took off 0 bases at V and 5 bases at J, with 21 bases between the two ends. Germline CDR1 reads SGHDT; CDR2 reads YYEEEE. The CDR3 runs 17 residues. The CDR3 bases are TGTGCCAGCAGCTTGGGTTTAAGAGGGAAGAATGTCGACGAGCAGTACTTC. Protein: CASSLGLRGKNVDEQYF.

The chain links TRBV15 to TRBJ2-1; D not certain. The CDR3 is 15 amino acids. Germline V gene sequence: CDR1 LNHNV, CDR2 YYDKDF (reference sequence). V lost 9 bases to trimming and J lost 1 base, with 16 bases between them. CDR3 DNA: TGTGCCACGGGCCGGGTTAAAACGTCCTACAATGAGCAGTTCTTC. Its translation is CATGRVKTSYNEQFF.